Each of the 25 T cell receptor beta chains below was sequenced from the same sample in a study of blood T cell repertoires in COVID-19. Using immunoSEQ multiplex PCR, the repertoire was profiled, and TCRdb retains in-frame clones only, with some absent. This table holds 70,000 to 95,000 clones, roughly 90% found once. Sequencing input: peripheral blood. The source is a man aged 45-65 years with COVID-19, enrolled during active disease.

This chain's CDR3 is CASSEIQRNQPQHF. CDR3 nucleotide sequence: TGTGCCAGCAGTGAGATACAGAGAAATCAGCCCCAGCATTTT. The chain combines TRBV25-1 with TRBJ1-5; D is uncertain. There are 14 residues in the CDR3. The germline CDR1 and CDR2 sequences are MGHDK and SYGVNS. The V end was cut by 3 bases, the J end by 4 bases, with 10 bases between.

The chain employs TRBV3-1 (or the pseudogene TRBV3-2) and TRBJ1-3; D not resolved. The CDR3 contains 19 residues. Trimming shortened V by 2 bases and J by 0 bases, and 20 bases separated the two germline ends. From germline, CDR1 is LGHDT and CDR2 YNNKEL (reference sequence). CDR3 DNA: TGTGCCAGCAGCCAACGGGGTCTGGGCCTCAAGGACTCTGGAAACACCATATATTTT. This translates into CASSQRGLGLKDSGNTIYF.

This clone was detected only once. This chain links TRBV28 with TRBJ2-7; 7 nucleotides line up with TRBD1. Germline V gene data show CDR1 as MDHEN and CDR2 as SYDVKM. The CDR3 is 16 amino acids. The trim removed 7 bases at V and 0 bases at J, leaving 12 bases unmatched. The CDR3 sequence: CASTTPTGAYSYEQYF. CDR3 nucleotides: TGTGCCAGCACCACCCCCACAGGGGCCTACTCCTACGAGCAGTACTTC.

The chain uses TRBV7-8 and TRBJ2-3, with 11 bases aligning to TRBD2. CDR3 length: 16 residues. CDR1 is SGHVS and CDR2 is FQNEAQ in the germline V gene. V was clipped by 0 bases and J by 7 bases; unmatched bases: 6. Written as DNA, the CDR3 is TGTGCCAGCAGCTTAGCGCCTAGCGGGGGGCCCCATACGCAGTATTTT. Translated, it gives CASSLAPSGGPHTQYF.

This sequence joins TRBV30 and TRBJ1-4; TRBD1 agrees at 7 bases. CDR1 and CDR2 from the germline V gene are GTSNPN and SVGIG (reference sequence). V lost 2 bases to trimming and J lost 10 bases; unmatched junction nucleotides: 13. CDR3 length equals 15 residues. The CDR3 here is CAWSFRQGVGIKLFF. For the CDR3, the DNA is TGTGCCTGGAGTTTCAGACAGGGAGTGGGGATAAAACTGTTTTTT.

In this sample, this clone turned up once. This sequence joins TRBV7-9 and TRBJ2-7; 8 bases fit TRBD1. The CDR3 runs to 14 residues. Germline CDR1 SEHNR, CDR2 FQNEAQ (reference sequence). The V segment lost 4 bases and the J segment 7 bases; nucleotides outside the gene matches: 9. CDR3 bases: TGTGCCAGCAGCTCCAGGGGGCTATTGTTTGAGCAGTACTTC. Translated, it gives CASSSRGLLFEQYF.

There are a few counts of this clone. The V call is TRBV11-1, the J call TRBJ1-4; tentative D call: TRBD1 (5 bases). V lost 8 bases and J lost 1, with 8 bases in between. The CDR3 has 13 residues. From germline, CDR1 is SGHAT and CDR2 FQDESV (reference sequence). The CDR3 DNA follows: TGTGCCAGCCGGAGGGGAACTAATGAAAAACTGTTTTTT. It yields the protein CASRRGTNEKLFF.

The V call is TRBV10-3, the J call TRBJ1-2; D not resolved. Per germline, CDR1 ENHRY and CDR2 SYGVKD. The CDR3 length is 11 residues. V was trimmed by 2 bases and J by 7 bases, leaving 5 bases between them. The CDR3 DNA reads as TGTGCCATCAGTGAGACCAGTGGCTACACCTTC. Protein: CAISETSGYTF.

V usage is TRBV28 and J usage is TRBJ1-2; a possible D gene is TRBD1 (6 bases). Germline CDR1 and CDR2: MDHEN and SYDVKM. Trimming took 6 bases from V and 6 from J, leaving 17 bases between them. This CDR3 spans 14 amino acids. As DNA, the CDR3 is TGTGCCAGCAGAATTGGGGGCCTCCGAAATGGCTACACCTTC. Its protein product is CASRIGGLRNGYTF.

This clone was counted once. The rearrangement links TRBV28 to TRBJ1-1, with a possible D match to TRBD1 (5 bases). This CDR3 is built from 14 residues. Germline CDR1 MDHEN, CDR2 SYDVKM. Trimming pared 11 bases from V and 1 base from J, leaving 17 bases between. The CDR3 region has the DNA TGTGCCTCAAGGTCTGGGCAGGGGAACACTGAAGCTTTCTTT. Residues: CASRSGQGNTEAFF.

The chain couples TRBV7-2 to TRBJ2-3; D perhaps matches TRBD1 (5 bases). Deletions cut 3 bases from V and 2 bases from J, with 12 bases between. CDR3 length: 15 amino acids. Germline values: CDR1 SGHTA, CDR2 FQGNSA. In nucleotides, the CDR3 is TGTGCCAGCAGCTTGTTTAGACAGACCACAGATACGCAGTATTTT. Its translation: CASSLFRQTTDTQYF.

This rearrangement joins TRBV6-4 to TRBJ2-7, with TRBD1 matching over 9 bases. In germline, CDR1 is MRHNA, CDR2 SNTAGT. V lost 6 bases and J lost 1; bases outside the gene matches: 7. This CDR3 contains 15 residues. The CDR3 nucleotides are TGTGCCAGCAGAGAGGACAGGGGCTGTTCCTACGAGCAGTACTTC. This encodes CASREDRGCSYEQYF.

The gene calls are TRBV3-1 (or the pseudogene TRBV3-2) and TRBJ1-2; 7 bases map to TRBD1. The V gene end was trimmed by 6 bases and the J gene end by 0 bases; junction bases not matched to a gene: 13. CDR1 LGHDT and CDR2 YNNKEL come from the germline V gene (reference sequence). The CDR3 consists of 17 residues. CDR3: CASSPEMRGQTNYGYTF. Here the CDR3 DNA reads TGTGCCAGCAGTCCAGAGATGAGGGGGCAAACTAACTATGGCTACACCTTC.

The chain carries TRBV5-4 and TRBJ1-1; D possibly corresponds to TRBD1 (6 bases). CDR3 length: 15 residues. Deletions cut 5 bases from V and 1 base from J, with 15 bases between. Germline CDR1 and CDR2: SGHNT and YYREEE (reference sequence). The CDR3 spells CASRIGTRTNTEAFF. The CDR3 DNA reads TGTGCCAGCAGGATCGGGACACGGACGAACACTGAAGCTTTCTTT.

The chain is built from TRBV9 and TRBJ2-1, with 12 bases fitting TRBD1. With 4 bases clipped from V and 9 bases from J, the junction kept 8 bases outside the gene matches. The germline V gene encodes CDR1 SGDLS and CDR2 YYNGEE. The length of the CDR3 is 15 residues. This chain's CDR3 is CASSPRDRGPSEQFF. In DNA, the CDR3 is TGTGCCAGCAGCCCCCGGGACAGGGGGCCAAGTGAGCAGTTCTTC.

This chain uses TRBV7-9 with TRBJ2-7, with 7 bases identical to TRBD2. Trimming at V came to 3 bases and at J to 5 bases, leaving 10 bases not matched to a gene. CDR3 size: 15 residues. Germline V gives CDR1 SEHNR, CDR2 FQNEAQ (reference sequence). DNA of the CDR3: TGTGCCAGCAGCTTCACCTGGGGGGGTTATGACGAGCAGTACTTC. It specifies CASSFTWGGYDEQYF.

This chain uses TRBV19 with TRBJ2-3; 8 nucleotides match TRBD2. Losses at the gene ends were 6 bases for V and 3 bases for J; bases not matched to a gene: 11. The CDR3 runs to 16 residues. Germline values: CDR1 LNHDA, CDR2 SQIVND (reference sequence). The CDR3 nucleotides read TGTGCCAGTAGCCCCGGGGGGGCGCCAAGGACAGATACGCAGTATTTT. Encoded protein: CASSPGGAPRTDTQYF.

This chain links TRBV6-2 or TRBV6-3 with TRBJ1-6, with TRBD1 matching over 9 bases. CDR1 MNHEY and CDR2 SVGEGT come from the germline V gene. The CDR3 has 15 amino acids. The V segment lost 4 bases and the J segment 7 bases; nucleotides outside the gene matches: 5. In DNA, the CDR3 is TGTGCCAGCAGTTCAGTAGGACAGGGGAATTCACCCCTCCACTTT. As protein: CASSSVGQGNSPLHF.

This chain uses TRBV27 with TRBJ2-7; perhaps TRBD2 as D (7 bases). CDR3 size: 14 residues. With 3 bases removed from V and 3 bases from J, the gap between germline ends came to 12 bases. Germline lookup yields CDR1 MNHEY and CDR2 SMNVEV (reference sequence). The CDR3 loop reads CASSLNGGRYEQYF. The CDR3 bases are TGTGCCAGCAGTTTGAACGGGGGGCGCTACGAGCAGTACTTC.

The rearrangement links TRBV7-8 to TRBJ1-3; D is ambiguous. Germline V gene lookup returns CDR1 SGHVS and CDR2 FQNEAQ. Trimming stripped 0 bases from V and 4 bases from J, with 7 bases between. The CDR3 has 14 amino acids. For the CDR3, the DNA is TGTGCCAGCAGCTTAGCCTTAAAAGGAAACACCATATATTTT. Protein product: CASSLALKGNTIYF.

The rearrangement uses TRBV6-5 and TRBJ1-2; D is unresolved. The germline gives CDR1 MNHEY, CDR2 SVGAGI. The CDR3 spans 13 residues. V shed 2 bases and J shed 6 bases, with 10 bases lying between them. The CDR3 coding sequence is TGTGCCAGCAGTTACCCCGGACTCAATGGCTACACCTTC. Its translation is CASSYPGLNGYTF.

The chain is built from TRBV11-1 and TRBJ2-5; unclear D gene. Germline CDR1 and CDR2: SGHAT and FQDESV (reference sequence). The ends were cut back, 5 bases at V and 1 base at J, with 8 bases in the middle. This CDR3 is 13 amino acids long. The CDR3 nucleotides are TGTGCCAGCAGCCTACAGAGCCAAGAGACCCAGTACTTC. It is translated as CASSLQSQETQYF.

The chain links TRBV19 to TRBJ2-6; 7 bases line up with TRBD1. The CDR3 has 16 residues. Germline V gene sequence: CDR1 LNHDA, CDR2 SQIVND (reference sequence). The J segment lost 2 bases and the V segment lost 1 base, leaving 2 bases of the junction unmatched. The DNA of the CDR3 is TGTGCCAGTAGTATAGGTACAGGGGCTGGGGCCAACGTCCTGACTTTC. It encodes CASSIGTGAGANVLTF.

The chain carries TRBV11-3 and TRBJ2-1, with 11 bases identical to TRBD2. The length of the CDR3 is 16 residues. J was trimmed by 4 bases and V by 3 bases; bases with no gene match: 5. Looked up from germline, CDR1 is SGHNT and CDR2 is YENEEA. CDR3 in amino acids: CASSLGTSGSYNEQFF. The DNA for the CDR3 is TGTGCCAGCAGCTTGGGAACTAGCGGGAGTTACAATGAGCAGTTCTTC.

The rearrangement uses TRBV12-3 or TRBV12-4 and TRBJ2-3; unclear D gene. The CDR3 runs to 12 residues. Trimming removed 6 bases from V and 3 bases from J, with 7 bases in between. In nucleotides, the CDR3 is TGTGCCAGCAGGCGAGGTACAGATACGCAGTATTTT. Its protein is CASRRGTDTQYF.